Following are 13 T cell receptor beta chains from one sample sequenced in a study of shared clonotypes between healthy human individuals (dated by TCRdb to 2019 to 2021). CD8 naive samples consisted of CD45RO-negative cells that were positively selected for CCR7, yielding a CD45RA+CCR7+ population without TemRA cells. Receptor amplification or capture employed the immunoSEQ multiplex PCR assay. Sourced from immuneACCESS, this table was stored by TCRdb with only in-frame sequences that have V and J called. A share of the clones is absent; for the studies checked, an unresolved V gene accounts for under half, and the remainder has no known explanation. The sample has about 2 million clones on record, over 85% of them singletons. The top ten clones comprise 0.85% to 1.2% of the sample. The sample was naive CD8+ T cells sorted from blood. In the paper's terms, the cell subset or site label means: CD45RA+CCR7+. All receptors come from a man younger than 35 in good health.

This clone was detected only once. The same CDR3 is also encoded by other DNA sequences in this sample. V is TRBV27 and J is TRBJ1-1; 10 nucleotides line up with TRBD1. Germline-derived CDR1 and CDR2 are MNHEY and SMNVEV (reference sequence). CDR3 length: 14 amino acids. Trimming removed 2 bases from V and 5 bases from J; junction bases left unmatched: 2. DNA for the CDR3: TGTGCCAGCAGTTTAGGGACAGGGGTAACTGAAGCTTTCTTT. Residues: CASSLGTGVTEAFF.

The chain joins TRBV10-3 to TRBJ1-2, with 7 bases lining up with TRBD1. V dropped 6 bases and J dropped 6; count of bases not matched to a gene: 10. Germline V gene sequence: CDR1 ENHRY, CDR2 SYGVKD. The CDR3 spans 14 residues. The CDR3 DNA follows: TGTGCCATCAGAAACGACAGGGAGGTCCATGGCTACACCTTC. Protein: CAIRNDREVHGYTF.

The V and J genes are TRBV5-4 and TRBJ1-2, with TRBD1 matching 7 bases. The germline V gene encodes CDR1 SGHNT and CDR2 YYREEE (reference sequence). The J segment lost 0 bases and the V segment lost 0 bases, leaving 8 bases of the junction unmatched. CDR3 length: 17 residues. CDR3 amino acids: CASSLDLMGTANYGYTF. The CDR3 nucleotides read TGTGCCAGCAGCTTGGATCTTATGGGGACAGCTAACTATGGCTACACCTTC. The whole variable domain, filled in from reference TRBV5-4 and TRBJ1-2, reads ETGVTQSPTHLIKTRGQQVTLRCSSQSGHNTVSWYQQALGQGPQFIFQYYREEENGRGNFPPRFSGLQFPNYSSELNVNALELDDSALYLCASSLDLMGTANYGYTFGSGTRLTVV.

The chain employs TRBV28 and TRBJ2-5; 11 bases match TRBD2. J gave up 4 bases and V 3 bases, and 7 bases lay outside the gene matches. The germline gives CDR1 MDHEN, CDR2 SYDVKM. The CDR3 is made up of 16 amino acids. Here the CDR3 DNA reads TGTGCCAGCAGTTTGCTAGCGGGGGGTGTAGCAGAGACCCAGTACTTC. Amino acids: CASSLLAGGVAETQYF.

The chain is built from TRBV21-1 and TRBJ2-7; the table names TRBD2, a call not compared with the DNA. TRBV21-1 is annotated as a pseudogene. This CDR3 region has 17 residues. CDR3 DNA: TGTGCCAGCAGCATCCCTGGGACTAGCGGGAGTAGGTACGAGCAGTACTTC. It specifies CASSIPGTSGSRYEQYF.

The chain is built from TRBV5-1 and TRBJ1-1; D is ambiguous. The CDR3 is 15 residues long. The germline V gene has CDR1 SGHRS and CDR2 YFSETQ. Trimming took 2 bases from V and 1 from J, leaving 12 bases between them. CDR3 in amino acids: CASSLEYSGNTEAFF. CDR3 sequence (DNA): TGCGCCAGCAGCTTAGAGTACAGCGGGAACACTGAAGCTTTCTTT.

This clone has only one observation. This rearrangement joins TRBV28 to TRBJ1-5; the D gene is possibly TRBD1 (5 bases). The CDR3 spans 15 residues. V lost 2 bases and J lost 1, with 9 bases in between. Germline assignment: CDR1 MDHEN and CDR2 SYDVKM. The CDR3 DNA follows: TGTGCCAGCAGTTTAATAGGGGTAAGCAATCAGCCCCAGCATTTT. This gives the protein CASSLIGVSNQPQHF.

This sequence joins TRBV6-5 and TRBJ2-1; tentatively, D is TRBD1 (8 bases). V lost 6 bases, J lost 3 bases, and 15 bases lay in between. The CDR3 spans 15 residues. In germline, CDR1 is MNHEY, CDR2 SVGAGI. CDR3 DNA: TGTGCCAGCAGCCCGACAGGGGAGGGCTACAATGAGCAGTTCTTC. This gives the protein CASSPTGEGYNEQFF.

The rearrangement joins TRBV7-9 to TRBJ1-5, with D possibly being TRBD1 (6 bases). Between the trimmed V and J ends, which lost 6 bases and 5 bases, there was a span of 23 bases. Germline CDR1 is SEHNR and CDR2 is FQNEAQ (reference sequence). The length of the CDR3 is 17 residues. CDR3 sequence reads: CASSYIGSGGGDQPQHF. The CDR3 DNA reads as TGTGCCAGCAGTTATATCGGTTCGGGGGGCGGAGATCAGCCCCAGCATTTT.

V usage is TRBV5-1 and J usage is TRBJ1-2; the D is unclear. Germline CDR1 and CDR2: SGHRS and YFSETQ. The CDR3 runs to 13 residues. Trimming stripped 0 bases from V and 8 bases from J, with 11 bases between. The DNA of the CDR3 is TGCGCCAGCAGCTTGGGGGAGGGAAAAGGCTACACCTTC. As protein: CASSLGEGKGYTF.

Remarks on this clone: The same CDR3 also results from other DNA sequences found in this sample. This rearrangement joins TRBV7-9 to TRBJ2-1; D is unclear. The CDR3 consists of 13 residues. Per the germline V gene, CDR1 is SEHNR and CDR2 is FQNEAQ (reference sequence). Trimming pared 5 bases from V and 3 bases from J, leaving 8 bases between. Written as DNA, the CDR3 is TGTGCCAGCAGCCGGACGGGCTACAATGAGCAGTTCTTC. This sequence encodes CASSRTGYNEQFF.

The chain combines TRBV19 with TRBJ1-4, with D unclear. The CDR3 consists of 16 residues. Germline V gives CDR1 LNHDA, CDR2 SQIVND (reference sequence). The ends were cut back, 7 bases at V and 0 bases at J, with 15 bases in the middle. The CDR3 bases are TGTGCCAGTAACGACGTCGGGCCTGCAACTAATGAAAAACTGTTTTTT. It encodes CASNDVGPATNEKLFF.

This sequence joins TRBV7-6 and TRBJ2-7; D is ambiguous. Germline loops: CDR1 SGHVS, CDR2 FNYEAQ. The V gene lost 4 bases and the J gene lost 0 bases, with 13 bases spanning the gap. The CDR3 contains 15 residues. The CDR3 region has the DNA TGTGCCAGCAGCTCTGACAAGGGCCACTCCTACGAGCAGTACTTC. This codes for CASSSDKGHSYEQYF.